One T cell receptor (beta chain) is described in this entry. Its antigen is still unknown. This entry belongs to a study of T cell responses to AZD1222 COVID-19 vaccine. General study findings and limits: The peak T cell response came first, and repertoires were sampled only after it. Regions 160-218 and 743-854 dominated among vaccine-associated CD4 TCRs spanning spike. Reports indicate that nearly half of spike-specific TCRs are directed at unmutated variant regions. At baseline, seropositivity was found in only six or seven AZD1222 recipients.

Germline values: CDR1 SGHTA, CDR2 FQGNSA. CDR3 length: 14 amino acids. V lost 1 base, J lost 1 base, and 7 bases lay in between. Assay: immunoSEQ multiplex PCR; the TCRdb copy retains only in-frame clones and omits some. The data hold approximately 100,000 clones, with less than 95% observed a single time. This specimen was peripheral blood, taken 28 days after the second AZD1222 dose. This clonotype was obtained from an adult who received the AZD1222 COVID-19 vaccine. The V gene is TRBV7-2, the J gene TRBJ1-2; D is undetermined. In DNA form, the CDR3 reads TGTGCCAGCAGCTTAGAGTGGGGTAACTATGGCTACACCTTC. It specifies CASSLEWGNYGYTF.